The source of this T cell receptor (beta chain) is a study of T cell responses to AZD1222 COVID-19 vaccine. To note about this clone: Its antigen is currently unknown.

Findings of the study overall: All repertoire sampling was performed exclusively after the peak T cell response. Spike-wide vaccine-associated CD4 TCRs dominated at 160-218 and 743-854. Only six or seven AZD1222 recipients were seropositive at baseline. The donor group comprised mostly white British people and more females; the analysis possibly underestimated clonal diversity.

Using immunoSEQ multiplex PCR, the repertoire was profiled, and TCRdb retains in-frame clones only, with some absent. The sample lists about 120,000 clones; roughly 87% were seen once. V lost 3 bases and J 1 base, leaving 3 bases between the germline ends. The germline V gene encodes CDR1 KGHDR and CDR2 SFDVKD. The length of the CDR3 is 13 residues. The starting material was peripheral blood, obtained on day 0 of MenACWY control vaccination. The sequence was collected from an adult in good health. The genes are TRBV24-1 and TRBJ2-4; D is undetermined. For the CDR3, the DNA is TGTGCCACCAGTGATGGCGCCAAAAACATTCAGTACTTC. Residues: CATSDGAKNIQYF.